This TCR beta chain comes out of a study of blood T cell repertoires in COVID-19. Background on the study: Sites in the United States, Italy and Spain provided acute and convalescent COVID-19 samples.

Study processing details: Using reference gene primer amplification, nucleated cell counts were estimated. Data came from immunoSEQ multiplex PCR; TCRdb stores just in-frame clones and leaves some out. V, J and clone size are taken as reported in that table, and D and trimming were inferred from the DNA itself. Of over 300,000 clones listed, 90% were seen once; the top ten hold 6.5%. The sample holds one count of this clone. Per the germline V gene, CDR1 is SGHAT and CDR2 is FQNNGV. V was clipped by 3 bases and J by 9 bases; unmatched bases: 9. The length of the CDR3 is 15 residues. The sample comprised peripheral blood. This clonotype originated in a man aged 18 to 29 with active or convalescent COVID-19. This chain uses TRBV11-2 with TRBJ2-7, with TRBD2 identical over 12 bases. CDR3 in amino acids: CASSLASGRVEGQYF. CDR3 nucleotide sequence: TGTGCCAGCAGCTTGGCTAGCGGGAGGGTTGAGGGGCAGTACTTC.